This T cell receptor beta chain was captured by sequencing in a study of blood T cell repertoires in COVID-19. V gave up 1 base and J gave up 5 bases, with 11 bases separating them. CDR3 length equals 14 residues. Germline V CDR1 and CDR2: MNHEY, SVGEGT. The data were produced by immunoSEQ multiplex PCR, yet TCRdb's version contains in-frame clones alone and is incomplete. The table has 100,000 to 150,000 clones, around 88% seen once. Sequenced sample: peripheral blood. The receptor was derived from a woman aged 45-65 years with active or convalescent COVID-19. This chain joins TRBV6-2 or TRBV6-3 and TRBJ1-1; tentative D call: TRBD1 (5 bases). CDR3 in DNA: TGTGCCAGCAGTTACTTGGGGCCTCGGACTGAAGCTTTCTTT. This sequence encodes CASSYLGPRTEAFF.